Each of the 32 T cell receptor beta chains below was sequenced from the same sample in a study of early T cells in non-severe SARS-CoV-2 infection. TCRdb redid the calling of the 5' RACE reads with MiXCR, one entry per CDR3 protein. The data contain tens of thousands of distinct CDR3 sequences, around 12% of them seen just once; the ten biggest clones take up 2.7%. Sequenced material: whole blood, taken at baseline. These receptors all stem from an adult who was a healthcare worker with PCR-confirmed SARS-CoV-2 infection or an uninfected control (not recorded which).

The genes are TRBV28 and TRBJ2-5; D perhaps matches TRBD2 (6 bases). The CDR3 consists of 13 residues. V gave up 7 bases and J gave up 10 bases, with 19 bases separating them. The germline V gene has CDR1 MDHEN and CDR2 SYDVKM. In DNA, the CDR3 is TGTGCCAGCAATTACGGCGGGACGGCGGGCCAGTACTTC. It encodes CASNYGGTAGQYF.

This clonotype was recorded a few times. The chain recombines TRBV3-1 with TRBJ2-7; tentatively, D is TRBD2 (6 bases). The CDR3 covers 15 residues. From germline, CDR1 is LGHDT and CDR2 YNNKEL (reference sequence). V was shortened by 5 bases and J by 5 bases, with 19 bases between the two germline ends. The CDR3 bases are TGTGCCAGCAGCTACGCCGGGACGGGGGTCCACGAGCAGTACTTC. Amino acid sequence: CASSYAGTGVHEQYF.

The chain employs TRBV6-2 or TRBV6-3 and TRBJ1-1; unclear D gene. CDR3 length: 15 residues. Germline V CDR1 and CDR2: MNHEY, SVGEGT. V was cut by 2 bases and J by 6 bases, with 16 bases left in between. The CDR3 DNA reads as TGTGCCAGCAGTTACCAACGTACAGTGGTCTCTGAAGCTTTCTTT. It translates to CASSYQRTVVSEAFF.

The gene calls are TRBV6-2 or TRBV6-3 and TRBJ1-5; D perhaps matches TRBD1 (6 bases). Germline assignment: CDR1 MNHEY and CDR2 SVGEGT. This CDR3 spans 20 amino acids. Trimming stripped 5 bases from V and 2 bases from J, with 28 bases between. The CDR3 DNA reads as TGTGCCAGCAGTCACCGTCGGAGGACACAGGGTGGTATTGGCAATCAGCCCCAGCATTTT. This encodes CASSHRRRTQGGIGNQPQHF.

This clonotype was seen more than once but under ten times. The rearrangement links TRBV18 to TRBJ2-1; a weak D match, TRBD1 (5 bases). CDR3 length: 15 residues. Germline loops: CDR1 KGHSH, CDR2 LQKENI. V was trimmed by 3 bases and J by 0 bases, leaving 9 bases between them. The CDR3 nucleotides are TGTGCCAGCTCACCTAGGCAGGGCTCCTACAATGAGCAGTTCTTC. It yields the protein CASSPRQGSYNEQFF.

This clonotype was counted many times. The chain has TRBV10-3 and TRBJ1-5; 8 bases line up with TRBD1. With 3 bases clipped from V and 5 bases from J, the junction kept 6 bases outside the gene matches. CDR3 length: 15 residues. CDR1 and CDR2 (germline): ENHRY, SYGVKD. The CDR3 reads CAISDRTGSDQPQHF. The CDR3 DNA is TGTGCCATCAGTGATAGGACAGGGAGCGATCAGCCCCAGCATTTT.

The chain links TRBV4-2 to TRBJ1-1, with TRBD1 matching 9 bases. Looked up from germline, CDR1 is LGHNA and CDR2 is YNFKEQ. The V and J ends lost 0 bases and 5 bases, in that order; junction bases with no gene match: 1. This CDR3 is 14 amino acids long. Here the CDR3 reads CASSQDGTGTEAFF. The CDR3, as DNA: TGTGCCAGCAGCCAAGACGGGACAGGGACTGAAGCTTTCTTT.

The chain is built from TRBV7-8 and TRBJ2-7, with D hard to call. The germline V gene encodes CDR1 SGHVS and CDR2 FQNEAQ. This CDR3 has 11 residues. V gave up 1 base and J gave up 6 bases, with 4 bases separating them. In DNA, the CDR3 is TGTGCCAGCAGCTTAGTAGCCGAGCAGTACTTC. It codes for CASSLVAEQYF.

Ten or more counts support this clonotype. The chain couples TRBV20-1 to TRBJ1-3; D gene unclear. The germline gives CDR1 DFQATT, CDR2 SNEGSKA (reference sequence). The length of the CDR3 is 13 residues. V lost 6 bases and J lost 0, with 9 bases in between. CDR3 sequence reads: CSAFESSGNTIYF. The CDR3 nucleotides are TGCAGTGCCTTCGAGAGCTCTGGAAACACCATATATTTT.

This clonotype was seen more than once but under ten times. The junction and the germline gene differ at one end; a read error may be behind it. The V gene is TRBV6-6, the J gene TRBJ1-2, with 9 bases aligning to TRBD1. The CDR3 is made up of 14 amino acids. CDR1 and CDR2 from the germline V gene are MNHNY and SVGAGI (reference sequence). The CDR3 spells CASSQPGQGFYFAF. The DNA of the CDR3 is TGTGCCAGCAGCCAACCGGGACAGGGTTTCTACTTTGCCTTC.

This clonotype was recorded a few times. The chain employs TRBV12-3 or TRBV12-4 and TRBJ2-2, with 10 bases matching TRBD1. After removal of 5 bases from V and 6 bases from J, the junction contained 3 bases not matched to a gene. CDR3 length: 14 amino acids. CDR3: CASSRDRGSGELFF. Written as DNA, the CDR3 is TGTGCCAGCAGTAGGGACAGGGGTTCCGGGGAGCTGTTTTTT.

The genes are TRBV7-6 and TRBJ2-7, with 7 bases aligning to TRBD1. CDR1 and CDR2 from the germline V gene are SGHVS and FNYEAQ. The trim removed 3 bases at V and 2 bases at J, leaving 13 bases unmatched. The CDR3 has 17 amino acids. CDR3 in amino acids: CASSFPTTGAPTYEQYF. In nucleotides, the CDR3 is TGTGCCAGCAGCTTCCCGACCACAGGGGCCCCCACCTACGAGCAGTACTTC.

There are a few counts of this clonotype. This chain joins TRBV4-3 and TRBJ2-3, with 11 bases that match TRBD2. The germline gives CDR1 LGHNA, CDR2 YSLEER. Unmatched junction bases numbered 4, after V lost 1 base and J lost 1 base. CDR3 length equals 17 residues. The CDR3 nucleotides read TGCGCCAGCAGCCAAGTTAAGACTAGCGGGGGCACAGATACGCAGTATTTT. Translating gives CASSQVKTSGGTDTQYF.

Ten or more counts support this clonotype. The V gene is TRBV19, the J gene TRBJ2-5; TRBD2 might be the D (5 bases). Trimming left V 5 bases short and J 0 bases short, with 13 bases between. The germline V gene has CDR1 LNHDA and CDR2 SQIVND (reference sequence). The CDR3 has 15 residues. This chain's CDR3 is CASSPGNWHQETQYF. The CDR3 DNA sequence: TGTGCCAGTAGTCCGGGGAATTGGCACCAAGAGACCCAGTACTTC.

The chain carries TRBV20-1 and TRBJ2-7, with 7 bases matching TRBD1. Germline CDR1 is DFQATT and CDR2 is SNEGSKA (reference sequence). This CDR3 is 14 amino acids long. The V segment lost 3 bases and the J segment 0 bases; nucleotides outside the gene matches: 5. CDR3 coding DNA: TGCAGTGCTAGTCCCCGGGACAGCTCCTACGAGCAGTACTTC. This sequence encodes CSASPRDSSYEQYF.

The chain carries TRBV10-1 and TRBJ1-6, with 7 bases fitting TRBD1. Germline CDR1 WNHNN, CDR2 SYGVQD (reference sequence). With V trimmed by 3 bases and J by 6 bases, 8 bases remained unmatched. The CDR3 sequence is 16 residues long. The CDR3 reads CASSDSWAGGNSPLHF. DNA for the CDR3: TGCGCCAGCAGTGATTCCTGGGCAGGGGGTAATTCACCCCTCCACTTT.

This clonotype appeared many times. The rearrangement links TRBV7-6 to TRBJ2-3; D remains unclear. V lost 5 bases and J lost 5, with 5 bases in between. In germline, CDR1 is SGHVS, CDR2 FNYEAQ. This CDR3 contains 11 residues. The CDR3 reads CASSTQDTQYF. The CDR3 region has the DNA TGTGCCAGCAGCACCCAAGATACGCAGTATTTT. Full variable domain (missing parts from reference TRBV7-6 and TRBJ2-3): GAGVSQSPRYKVTKRGQDVALRCDPISGHVSLYWYRQALGQGPEFLTYFNYEAQQDKSGLPNDRFSAERPEGSISTLTIQRTEQRDSAMYRCASSTQDTQYFGPGTRLTVL.

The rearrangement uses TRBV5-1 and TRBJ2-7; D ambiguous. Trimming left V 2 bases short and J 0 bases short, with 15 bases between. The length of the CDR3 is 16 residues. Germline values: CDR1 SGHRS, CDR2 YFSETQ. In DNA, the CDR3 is TGCGCCAGCAGCTTCTCCGTGGGCCAAAGCTCCTACGAGCAGTACTTC. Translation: CASSFSVGQSSYEQYF.

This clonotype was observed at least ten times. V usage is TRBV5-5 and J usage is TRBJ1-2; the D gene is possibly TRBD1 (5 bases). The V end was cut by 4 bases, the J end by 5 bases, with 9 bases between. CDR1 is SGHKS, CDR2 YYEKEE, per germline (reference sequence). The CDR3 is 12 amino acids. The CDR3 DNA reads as TGTGCCAGCAGCCCGGGGGGATATGGCTACACCTTC. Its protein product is CASSPGGYGYTF.

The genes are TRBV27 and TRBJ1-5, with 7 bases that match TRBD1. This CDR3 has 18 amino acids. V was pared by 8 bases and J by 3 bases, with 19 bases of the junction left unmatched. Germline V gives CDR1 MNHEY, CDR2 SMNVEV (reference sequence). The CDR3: CASVGGRAREQSNQPQHF. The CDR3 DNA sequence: TGTGCCAGCGTAGGGGGCCGAGCCAGGGAACAATCCAATCAGCCCCAGCATTTT.

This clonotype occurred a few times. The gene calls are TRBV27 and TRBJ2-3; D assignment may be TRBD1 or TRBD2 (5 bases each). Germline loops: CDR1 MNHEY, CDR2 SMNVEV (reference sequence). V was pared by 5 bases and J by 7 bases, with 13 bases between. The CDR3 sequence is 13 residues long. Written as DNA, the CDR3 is TGTGCCAGCAGTCTCTACGGGGCTAATACGCAGTATTTT. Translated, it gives CASSLYGANTQYF.

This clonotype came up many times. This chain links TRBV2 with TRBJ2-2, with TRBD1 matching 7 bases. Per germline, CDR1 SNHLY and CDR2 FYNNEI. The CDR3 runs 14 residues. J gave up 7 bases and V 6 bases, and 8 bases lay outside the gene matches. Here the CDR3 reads CASRADRVGGELFF. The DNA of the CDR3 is TGTGCCAGCAGAGCCGACAGGGTTGGCGGGGAGCTGTTTTTT.

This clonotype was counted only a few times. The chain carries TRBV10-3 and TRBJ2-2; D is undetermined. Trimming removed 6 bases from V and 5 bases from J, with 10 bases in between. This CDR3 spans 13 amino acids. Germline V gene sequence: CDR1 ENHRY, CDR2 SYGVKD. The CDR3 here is CAISPDRTGELFF. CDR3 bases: TGTGCCATCAGCCCTGACCGTACCGGGGAGCTGTTTTTT.

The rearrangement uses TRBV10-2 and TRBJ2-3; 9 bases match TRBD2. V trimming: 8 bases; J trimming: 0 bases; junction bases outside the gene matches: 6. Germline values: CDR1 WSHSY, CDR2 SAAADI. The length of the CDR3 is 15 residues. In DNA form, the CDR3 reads TGCGCCAGCGAAGGGACTAGCAGTAGCACAGATACGCAGTATTTT. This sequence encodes CASEGTSSSTDTQYF.

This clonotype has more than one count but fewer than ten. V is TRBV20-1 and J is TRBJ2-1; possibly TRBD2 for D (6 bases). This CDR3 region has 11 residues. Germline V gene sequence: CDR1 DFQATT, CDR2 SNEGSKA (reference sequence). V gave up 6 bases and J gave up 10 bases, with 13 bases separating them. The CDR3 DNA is TGCAGTGCGGGAGGTGCTAGGGAGCAGTTCTTC. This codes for CSAGGAREQFF.

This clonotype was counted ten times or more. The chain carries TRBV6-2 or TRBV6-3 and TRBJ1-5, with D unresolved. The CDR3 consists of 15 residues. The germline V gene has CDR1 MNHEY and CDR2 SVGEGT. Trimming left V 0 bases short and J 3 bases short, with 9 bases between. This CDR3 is CASSYSGRNNQPQHF. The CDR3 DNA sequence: TGTGCCAGCAGTTACTCTGGCAGGAACAATCAGCCCCAGCATTTT.

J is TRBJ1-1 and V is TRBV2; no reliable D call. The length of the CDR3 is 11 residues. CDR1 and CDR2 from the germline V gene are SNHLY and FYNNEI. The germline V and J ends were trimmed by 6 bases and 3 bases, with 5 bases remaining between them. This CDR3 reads CASSQYTEAFF. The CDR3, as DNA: TGTGCCAGCAGCCAGTACACTGAAGCTTTCTTT.

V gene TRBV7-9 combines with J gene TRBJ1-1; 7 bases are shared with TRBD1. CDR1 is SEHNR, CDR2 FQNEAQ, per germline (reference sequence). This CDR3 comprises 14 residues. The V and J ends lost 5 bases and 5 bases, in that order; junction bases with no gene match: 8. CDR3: CASSLQGWGTEAFF. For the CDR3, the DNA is TGTGCCAGCAGCCTACAGGGGTGGGGGACTGAAGCTTTCTTT.

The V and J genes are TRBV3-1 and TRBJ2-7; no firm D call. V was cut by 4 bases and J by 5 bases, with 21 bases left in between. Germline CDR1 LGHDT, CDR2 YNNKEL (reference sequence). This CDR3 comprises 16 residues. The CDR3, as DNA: TGTGCCAGCAGCCCCTCTCGGAATAGTAGATTCGACGAGCAGTACTTC. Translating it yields CASSPSRNSRFDEQYF.

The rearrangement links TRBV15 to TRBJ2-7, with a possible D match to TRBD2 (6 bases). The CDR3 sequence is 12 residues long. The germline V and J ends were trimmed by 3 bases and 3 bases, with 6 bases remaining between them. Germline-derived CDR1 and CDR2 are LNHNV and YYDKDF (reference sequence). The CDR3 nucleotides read TGTGCCACCAGCAGGGGACTCTACGAGCAGTACTTC. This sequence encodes CATSRGLYEQYF. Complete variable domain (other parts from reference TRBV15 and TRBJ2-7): DAMVIQNPRYQVTQFGKPVTLSCSQTLNHNVMYWYQQKSSQAPKLLFHYYDKDFNNEADTPDNFQSRRPNTSFCFLDIRSPGLGDTAMYLCATSRGLYEQYFGPGTRLTVT.

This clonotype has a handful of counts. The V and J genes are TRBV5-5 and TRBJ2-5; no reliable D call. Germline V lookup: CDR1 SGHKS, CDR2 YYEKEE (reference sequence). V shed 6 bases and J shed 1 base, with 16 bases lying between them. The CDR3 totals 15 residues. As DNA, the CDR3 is TGTGCCAGCAAATACAGATTAGGGCCCCAAGAGACCCAGTACTTC. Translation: CASKYRLGPQETQYF.

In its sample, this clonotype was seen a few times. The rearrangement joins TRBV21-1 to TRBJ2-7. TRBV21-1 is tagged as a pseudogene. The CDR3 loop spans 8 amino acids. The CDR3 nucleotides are TGTGCCAGCAGCTTGATGGACTTC. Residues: CASSLMDF.